This record looks at one T cell receptor (beta chain) sequence and its context. Its antigen is unknown. Libraries were made from TCR beta cDNA, and they carried unique molecular identifiers. There were about 0.95 to 11 million T cells, and approximately 500,000 cDNA molecules came from them. TCRdb redid the calling of the PCR reads with MiXCR, one entry per CDR3 protein. The sample lists over 250,000 distinct CDR3 sequences, 36% occurring once. This entry comes from a study of post-analysis software for immune sequencing data. Across the study: Included among the disease courses, which were recorded for the cohort, were relapsing-remitting, secondary progressive and progressive-relapsing multiple sclerosis. Whole-study results and caveats: Analysis by F measure revealed that same-batch samples clustered strongly together. Multiple sclerosis was associated with a significant reduction in normalized Chao1 diversity relative to controls. Elevated frequency relative to controls characterized roughly five TRBV segments in patients, TRBV5-6, TRBV5-1 and TRBV20-1 among them.

After removal of 5 bases from V and 10 bases from J, the junction contained 12 bases not matched to a gene. The CDR3 runs to 15 residues. Per germline, CDR1 SEHNR and CDR2 FQNEAQ (reference sequence). This chain joins TRBV7-9 and TRBJ2-1; 9 positions match TRBD2. This clonotype originated in a girl between 5 and 17 years old with multiple sclerosis. The specimen sequenced was blood. CDR3 DNA sequence: TGTGCCAGCAGCCAGACCCGGCGGGAGGGGAGGGAGCAGTTCTTC. It yields the protein CASSQTRREGREQFF.